At least ten counts were recorded for the clone carrying this T cell receptor (beta chain). Antigen unknown. The sample comes from a study of identical twins. TCRdb re-derived calls from the 5' RACE reads in MiXCR, one entry per CDR3 protein. The sample includes a few hundred thousand distinct CDR3 sequences, roughly 8.6% of them seen just once. Study results and caveats: Part of the zero-insertion signal could reflect confounding by invariant MAIT and iNKT cells.

These same records also appear under a second study, on yellow fever vaccine responses in identical twins.

The sample was memory (CD45RO+) T cells sorted from blood. This receptor was obtained from a young woman in good health.

The DNA for the CDR3 is TGTGCCAGCAGCTCTACTAGCGGGAGGCGCACAGATACGCAGTATTTT. This translates into CASSSTSGRRTDTQYF. The rearrangement uses TRBV12-3 or TRBV12-4 and TRBJ2-3, with 12 bases aligning to TRBD2. This CDR3 region has 16 residues. The J segment lost 1 base and the V segment lost 6 bases, leaving 5 bases of the junction unmatched.